This T cell receptor (beta chain) was retrieved from a study of blood T cells in healthy people across ages. The draw of peripheral blood yielded approximately 10 milliliters from each donor. CDR1 SGDLS and CDR2 YYNGEE come from the germline V gene. V was shortened by 4 bases and J by 6 bases, with 17 bases between the two germline ends. This CDR3 spans 15 amino acids. Together with a sample-barcoded 5' primer, a J-beta primer mix was included in a second PCR lasting about 7 to 11 cycles. TCRdb processed the 5' RACE reads anew with MiXCR; each CDR3 protein has one entry. The sample consists of fewer than 1,000,000 distinct CDR3 sequences, approximately 48% of them appearing once.

The chain links TRBV9 to TRBJ2-1; D is perhaps TRBD2 (6 bases). The clonotype comes from a man in his sixties in good health. Sequencing used blood. In DNA form, the CDR3 reads TGTGCCAGCAGCCTGACGGGAGTTTTGGGCAATGAGCAGTTCTTC. Amino acid sequence: CASSLTGVLGNEQFF.